A selection of T cell receptor beta chains follows, all from one sample in a study of CD8 T cells in Susac syndrome. TCRdb processed the immunoSEQ multiplex PCR reads anew with MiXCR; each CDR3 protein has one entry. The table records tens of thousands of distinct CDR3 sequences, approximately 96% of them present only once. Sequencing was performed on CD8+ T cells from PBMCs. These TCRs come from a human donor with Susac syndrome. CDR3s include the opening cysteine and the closing phenylalanine or tryptophan. D genes are given only for firm matches.

CDR3 protein | CDR3 DNA | V gene | D gene | J gene | CDR3 length
CASSSPDTEGAGANVLTF | TGTGCCAGCAGCTCTCCGGACACGGAGGGGGCTGGGGCCAACGTCCTGACTTTC | TRBV7-9 | NA | TRBJ2-6 | 18
CASSQDLEGRRQETQYF | TGTGCCAGCAGCCAAGATCTGGAAGGACGGCGACAAGAGACCCAGTACTTC | TRBV14 | NA | TRBJ2-5 | 17
CATSRVGPKTLDTQYF | TGTGCCACCAGCAGAGTTGGACCCAAGACGTTAGATACGCAGTATTTT | TRBV15 | NA | TRBJ2-3 | 16
CAWSVRGGLTDTQYF | TGTGCCTGGAGTGTACGCGGGGGCTTAACAGATACGCAGTATTTT | TRBV30 | NA | TRBJ2-3 | 15
CASRPPDSTTEAFF | TGTGCCAGCAGGCCACCAGACTCGACCACTGAAGCTTTCTTT | TRBV12-3/TRBV12-4 | NA | TRBJ1-1 | 14
CATSSVSSYNEQFF | TGTGCCACCAGCAGTGTGTCGAGCTACAATGAGCAGTTCTTC | TRBV15 | NA | TRBJ2-1 | 14
CASSYSGTGGDYGYTF | TGTGCCAGCAGTTACTCTGGGACAGGCGGCGACTATGGCTACACCTTC | TRBV6-2/TRBV6-3 | TRBD1 | TRBJ1-2 | 16
CASRGYSQGEQPQHF | TGTGCCAGCAGAGGTTATTCTCAGGGGGAACAGCCCCAGCATTTT | TRBV28 | TRBD1 | TRBJ1-5 | 15
CATSPSRDQETQYF | TGTGCCACCAGCCCAAGCAGGGACCAAGAGACCCAGTACTTC | TRBV15 | NA | TRBJ2-5 | 14
CAISESGFGGYTF | TGTGCCATCAGTGAGTCGGGGTTCGGTGGCTACACCTTC | TRBV10-3 | NA | TRBJ1-2 | 13
CASLSLSDIQYF | TGTGCCAGCCTAAGCCTGTCAGACATTCAGTACTTC | TRBV6-2/TRBV6-3 | NA | TRBJ2-4 | 12
CSAKRSGGGNEQFF | TGCAGTGCTAAGCGTAGCGGGGGTGGGAATGAGCAGTTCTTC | TRBV20-1 | TRBD2 | TRBJ2-1 | 14
CASTRGGNQPQHF | TGTGCCAGCACCAGGGGAGGGAATCAGCCCCAGCATTTT | TRBV7-9 | NA | TRBJ1-5 | 13
CASSLALGTGSSPLHF | TGTGCCAGCAGCTTAGCCTTAGGGACAGGGAGCTCACCCCTCCACTTT | TRBV7-2 | TRBD1 | TRBJ1-6 | 16
CASSLKGGQGAPDYGYTF | TGTGCCAGCAGTCTAAAAGGGGGACAGGGGGCGCCCGACTATGGCTACACCTTC | TRBV6-1 | TRBD1 | TRBJ1-2 | 18
CASSSATDYGYTF | TGCGCCAGCAGCTCAGCGACAGACTATGGCTACACCTTC | TRBV5-1 | NA | TRBJ1-2 | 13
CASSLPGRQQSNYGYTF | TGTGCCAGCAGCTTGCCAGGCAGGCAGCAGAGTAACTATGGCTACACCTTC | TRBV5-4 | NA | TRBJ1-2 | 17
CSAPPGDANYGYTF | TGCAGTGCCCCCCCGGGGGACGCAAACTATGGCTACACCTTC | TRBV20-1 | NA | TRBJ1-2 | 14
CASSQETGSTEAFF | TGCGCCAGCAGCCAAGAAACAGGGAGTACTGAAGCTTTCTTT | TRBV4-3 | NA | TRBJ1-1 | 14
CASSPPAAGPSSYEQYF | TGTGCCAGCAGCCCACCCGCCGCGGGACCATCCTCCTACGAGCAGTACTTC | TRBV7-9 | NA | TRBJ2-7 | 17
CASSLGAATDTQYF | TGCGCCAGCAGCTTGGGGGCAGCCACAGATACGCAGTATTTT | TRBV5-1 | NA | TRBJ2-3 | 14
CASSQEIVETQYF | TGCGCCAGCAGCCAAGAAATCGTAGAGACCCAGTACTTC | TRBV4-3 | NA | TRBJ2-5 | 13
CASSPGQVYQETQYF | TGTGCCAGCAGCCCCGGACAGGTGTACCAAGAGACCCAGTACTTC | TRBV7-2 | TRBD1 | TRBJ2-5 | 15
CASSQDELATDTQYF | TGCGCCAGCAGCCAAGATGAGCTGGCCACAGATACGCAGTATTTT | TRBV4-3 | NA | TRBJ2-3 | 15